Listed below are T cell receptor beta chains from one sample, sequenced in a study of T cells in Graves' hyperthyroidism and ophthalmopathy. A single record per CDR3 protein comes from TCRdb applying MiXCR to the multiplex PCR reads. Among roughly 570,000 distinct CDR3 sequences listed, under 60% were seen once. Sequencing was done on a sample of peripheral blood or thyroid tissue (not recorded which). Every receptor here comes from a woman aged 18 to 35 with Graves' hyperthyroidism. Each CDR3 is given with its conserved first and last residue. A D gene is named only where the DNA matches it firmly. Clone size is shown for a subset of rows, as once, few, many or a class of expanded clone.

CDR3 DNA,CDR3 protein,V gene,D gene,J gene,clone size
TGCAGTGCTAGAGGGGCAGGGGTGAGCGGGGAGCTGTTTTTT,CSARGAGVSGELFF,TRBV20-1,-,TRBJ2-2,-
TGTGCCAGTATCGACTCGGGACTAGCGGGAGGGCCGGGTTACGAGCAGTACTTC,CASIDSGLAGGPGYEQYF,TRBV7-8,TRBD2,TRBJ2-7,-
TGCAGCGTTGAAGTCAGGGGTTCTCTCCACGAGCAGTACTTC,CSVEVRGSLHEQYF,TRBV29-1,-,TRBJ2-7,-
TGTGCCAGCAGTCCGACTAGCGGGCCCTTCCAAGAGACCCAGTACTTC,CASSPTSGPFQETQYF,TRBV4-2,TRBD2,TRBJ2-5,-
TGCAGCGTGGTCAGGACAGGGCGGGATTCACCCCTCCACTTT,CSVVRTGRDSPLHF,TRBV29-1,TRBD1,TRBJ1-6,-
TGTGCCAGCAGCCTTGCCGGGACAGCAAATCAGCCCCAGCATTTT,CASSLAGTANQPQHF,TRBV7-9,TRBD1,TRBJ1-5,many
TGTGCCAGCAGTCCCCCGGTAGAGTTCGGGGACGAGCAGTACTTC,CASSPPVEFGDEQYF,TRBV7-9,-,TRBJ2-7,many
TGTGCCAGCAGCCTTGGGACGGACTACGAGCAGTACTTC,CASSLGTDYEQYF,TRBV6-5,-,TRBJ2-7,many
TGTGCCAGCAGCTTCCTAGCGGGAGGTGTGCTTACGCAGTATTTT,CASSFLAGGVLTQYF,TRBV7-2,TRBD2,TRBJ2-3,many
TGCAGCGTTGCAAGGGGTATGGACACTGAAGCTTTCTTT,CSVARGMDTEAFF,TRBV29-1,-,TRBJ1-1,once
TGTGCCAGCAGCCACTCCCGGGACAGGGGCTCTGGGGCCAACGTCCTGACTTTC,CASSHSRDRGSGANVLTF,TRBV7-2,TRBD1,TRBJ2-6,-
TGTGCCAGCAGTTCACACGGGGAGCTGTTTTTT,CASSSHGELFF,TRBV12-3/TRBV12-4,-,TRBJ2-2,-
TGTGCCAGCAGGCTACTGGGTGATCAGCCCCAGCATTTT,CASRLLGDQPQHF,TRBV6-2/TRBV6-3,-,TRBJ1-5,many
TGTGCCAGCAAATTCCCGAACATTGAAGCTTTCTTT,CASKFPNIEAFF,TRBV2,-,TRBJ1-1,-
TGTGCCAGCAGCTTGACAGGGATGAGCTACGAGCAGTACTTC,CASSLTGMSYEQYF,TRBV7-6,TRBD1,TRBJ2-7,-